Detailed here is one TCR beta chain. The specificity of this receptor is unknown. The record has no base qualities; no much larger clone is one base away. The library came from the immunoSEQ multiplex PCR assay. This immuneACCESS table, as held by TCRdb, lists in-frame sequences with V and J called but not all clones. Of the missing ones, under half trace to an unresolved V gene in checked studies; the others have no known cause. In all, the sample holds more than 30,000 clones, and roughly 77% of those were seen once. Approximately 1% of the sample is held by the ten biggest clonotypes. These data belong to a study of T cells in narcolepsy (dated by TCRdb to 2016 to 2018). For context, the study as a whole: Patients with narcolepsy type 1 or type 2 (NT1, NT2) were enrolled in the study together with healthy control donors. The study sought autoreactive T cells targeting hypocretin neuron self-antigens (hypocretin, TRIB2) in narcolepsy patients, using TCR Vbeta sequencing to track clonotypes in blood and CSF. What the work shows at the level of the full study, not this receptor alone: Some blood memory CD4+ repertoires from patients and controls contained no sequences matching autoreactive T cell clones. Autoreactive clonotypes were reported to be detected serially in the blood of the same patients and of different patients, but not in the blood of healthy controls. Patients and controls had comparable numbers of sequenced blood memory CD4+ clonotypes, averaging about 37,000 and 33,000, respectively. In plots comparing CSF and blood CD4+ T cell clonotypes from the same patient, HCRT-specific and TRIB2-specific autoreactive clonotypes were highlighted.

For TCR Vbeta sequencing, memory CD4+ T cells were sorted ex vivo from the peripheral blood of narcolepsy patients and healthy controls. Trimming takes 0 bases from V and 2 bases from J, and the germline ends sit 16 bases apart. The CDR3, from cysteine to phenylalanine, totals 17 residues. The read is trimmed to its CDR3 DNA, 51 bases read in frame from base 1. CDR1 SGDLS and CDR2 YYNGEE are derived from the germline V gene. The chain links TRBV9 with TRBJ2-3; the D gene cannot be resolved beyond TRBD1 or TRBD2, each matching 6 bases. The sample taken for sequencing was CD45RA- memory CD4+ T cells from PBMCs. The cell subset or site label corresponds to: memory T cells sorted ex vivo from peripheral blood. The receptor was derived from a human donor with narcolepsy. CDR3 protein: CASSVDLHGGSTDTQYF. The sequenced DNA is TGTGCCAGCAGCGTAGACCTCCACGGGGGCTCCACAGATACGCAGTATTTT.